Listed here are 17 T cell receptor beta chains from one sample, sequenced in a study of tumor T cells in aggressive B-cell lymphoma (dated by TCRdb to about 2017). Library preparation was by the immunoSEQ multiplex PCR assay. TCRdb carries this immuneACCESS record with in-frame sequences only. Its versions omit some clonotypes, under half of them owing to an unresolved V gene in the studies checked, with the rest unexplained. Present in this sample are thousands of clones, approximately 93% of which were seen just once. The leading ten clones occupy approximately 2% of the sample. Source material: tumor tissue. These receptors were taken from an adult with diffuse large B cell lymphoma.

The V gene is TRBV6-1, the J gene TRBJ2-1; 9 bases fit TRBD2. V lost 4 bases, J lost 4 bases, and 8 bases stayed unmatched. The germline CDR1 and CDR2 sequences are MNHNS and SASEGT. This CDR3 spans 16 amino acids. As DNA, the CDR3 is TGTGCCAGCAGTGCCCCTCTAGCGGGACCTTACAATGAGCAGTTCTTC. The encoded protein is CASSAPLAGPYNEQFF.

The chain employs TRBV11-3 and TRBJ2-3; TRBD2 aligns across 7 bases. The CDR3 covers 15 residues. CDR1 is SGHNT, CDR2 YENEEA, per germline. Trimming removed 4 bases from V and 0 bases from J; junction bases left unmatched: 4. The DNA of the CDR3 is TGTGCCAGCAGCTGGGGGGGATCTAGCACAGATACGCAGTATTTT. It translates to CASSWGGSSTDTQYF. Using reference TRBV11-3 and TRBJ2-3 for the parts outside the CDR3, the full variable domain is EAGVVQSPRYKIIEKKQPVAFWCNPISGHNTLYWYLQNLGQGPELLIRYENEEAVDDSQLPKDRFSAERLKGVDSTLKIQPAELGDSAVYLCASSWGGSSTDTQYFGPGTRLTVL.

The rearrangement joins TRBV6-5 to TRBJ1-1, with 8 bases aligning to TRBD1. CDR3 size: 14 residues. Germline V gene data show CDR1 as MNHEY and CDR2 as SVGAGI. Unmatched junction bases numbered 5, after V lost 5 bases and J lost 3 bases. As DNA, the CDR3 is TGTGCCAGCAGTAACAGGGGGAGGGACACTGAAGCTTTCTTT. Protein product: CASSNRGRDTEAFF.

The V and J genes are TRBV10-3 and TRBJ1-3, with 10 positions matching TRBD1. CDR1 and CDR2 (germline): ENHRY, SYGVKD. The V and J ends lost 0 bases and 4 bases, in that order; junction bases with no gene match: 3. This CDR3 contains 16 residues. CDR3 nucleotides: TGTGCCATCAGTGAGTCGGGACAGGGGTCCGGAAACACCATATATTTT. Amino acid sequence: CAISESGQGSGNTIYF.

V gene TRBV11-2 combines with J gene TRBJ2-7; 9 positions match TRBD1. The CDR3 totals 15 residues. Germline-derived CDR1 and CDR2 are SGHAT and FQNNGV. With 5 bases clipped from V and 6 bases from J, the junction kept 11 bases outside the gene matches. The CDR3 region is CASSPTTSDRGEQYF. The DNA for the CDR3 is TGTGCCAGCAGCCCCACGACTTCGGACAGGGGCGAGCAGTACTTC.

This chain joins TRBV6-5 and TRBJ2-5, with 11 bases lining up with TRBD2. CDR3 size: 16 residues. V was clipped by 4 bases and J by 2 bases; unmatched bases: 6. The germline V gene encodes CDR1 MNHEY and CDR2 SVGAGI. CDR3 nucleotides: TGTGCCAGCAGTTTCCAGACTAGCGGGACACAAGAGACCCAGTACTTC. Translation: CASSFQTSGTQETQYF.

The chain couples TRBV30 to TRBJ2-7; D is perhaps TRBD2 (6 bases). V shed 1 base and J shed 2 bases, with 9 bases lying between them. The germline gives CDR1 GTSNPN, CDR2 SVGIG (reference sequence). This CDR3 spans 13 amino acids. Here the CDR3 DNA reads TGTGCCTGGAGTGCTCCTAGCGCCTACGAGCAGTACTTC. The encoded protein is CAWSAPSAYEQYF.

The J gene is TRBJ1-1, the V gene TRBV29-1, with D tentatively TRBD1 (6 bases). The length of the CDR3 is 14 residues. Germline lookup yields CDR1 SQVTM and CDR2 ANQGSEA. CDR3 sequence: CSAFPGTLNTEAFF. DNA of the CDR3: TGCAGTGCCTTCCCCGGGACACTGAACACTGAAGCTTTCTTT.

The CDR3 protein is CASSHPGDSLGRDTQYF. CDR3 bases: TGTGCCAGCAGCCACCCTGGGGACTCCCTTGGTCGAGATACGCAGTATTTT. The chain is built from TRBV14 and TRBJ2-3; perhaps TRBD2 as D (6 bases). The V end was cut by 3 bases, the J end by 5 bases, with 21 bases between. The CDR3 length is 17 residues. Germline V CDR1 and CDR2: SGHDN, FVKESK.

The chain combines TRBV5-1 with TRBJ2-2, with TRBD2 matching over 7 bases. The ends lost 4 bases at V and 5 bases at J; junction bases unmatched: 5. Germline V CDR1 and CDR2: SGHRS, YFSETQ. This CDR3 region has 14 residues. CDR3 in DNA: TGCGCCAGCAGCGTTACTAGCGAAACCGGGGAGCTGTTTTTT. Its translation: CASSVTSETGELFF. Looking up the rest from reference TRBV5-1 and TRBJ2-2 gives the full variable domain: KAGVTQTPRYLIKTRGQQVTLSCSPISGHRSVSWYQQTPGQGLQFLFEYFSETQRNKGNFPGRFSGRQFSNSRSEMNVSTLELGDSALYLCASSVTSETGELFFGEGSRLTVL.

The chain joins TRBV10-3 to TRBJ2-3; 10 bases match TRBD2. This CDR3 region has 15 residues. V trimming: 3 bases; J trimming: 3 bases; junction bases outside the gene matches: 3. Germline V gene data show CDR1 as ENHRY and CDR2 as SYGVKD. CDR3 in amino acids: CAISDASGSTDTQYF. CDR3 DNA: TGTGCCATCAGTGACGCTAGCGGGAGTACAGATACGCAGTATTTT.

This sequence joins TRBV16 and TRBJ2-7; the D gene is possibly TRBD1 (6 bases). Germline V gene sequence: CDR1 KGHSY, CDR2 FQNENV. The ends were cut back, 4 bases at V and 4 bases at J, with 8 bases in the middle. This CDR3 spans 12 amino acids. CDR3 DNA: TGTGCCAGCAGCCCCGGACAGTACGAGCAGTACTTC. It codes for CASSPGQYEQYF.

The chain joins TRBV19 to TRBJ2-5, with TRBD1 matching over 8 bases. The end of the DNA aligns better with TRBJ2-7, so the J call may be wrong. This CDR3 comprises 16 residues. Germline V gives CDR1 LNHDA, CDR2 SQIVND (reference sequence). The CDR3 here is CASSIDDRGSPYEQYF. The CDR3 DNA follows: TGTGCCAGTAGTATAGACGACAGGGGATCCCCCTACGAGCAGTACTTC.

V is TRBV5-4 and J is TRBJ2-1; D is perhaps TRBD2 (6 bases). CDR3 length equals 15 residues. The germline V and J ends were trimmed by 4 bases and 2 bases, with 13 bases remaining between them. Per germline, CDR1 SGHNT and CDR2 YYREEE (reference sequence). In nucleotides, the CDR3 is TGTGCCAGCAGCCCGACTAGTTTGGCCTACAATGAGCAGTTCTTC. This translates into CASSPTSLAYNEQFF. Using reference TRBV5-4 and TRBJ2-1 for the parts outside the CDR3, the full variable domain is ETGVTQSPTHLIKTRGQQVTLRCSSQSGHNTVSWYQQALGQGPQFIFQYYREEENGRGNFPPRFSGLQFPNYSSELNVNALELDDSALYLCASSPTSLAYNEQFFGPGTRLTVL.

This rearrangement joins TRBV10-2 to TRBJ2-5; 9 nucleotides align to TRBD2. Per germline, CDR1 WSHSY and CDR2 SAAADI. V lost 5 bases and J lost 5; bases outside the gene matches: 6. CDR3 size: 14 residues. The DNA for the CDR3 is TGCGCCAGCAGTATAGCGGGAGCGAGTGAGACCCAGTACTTC. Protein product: CASSIAGASETQYF.

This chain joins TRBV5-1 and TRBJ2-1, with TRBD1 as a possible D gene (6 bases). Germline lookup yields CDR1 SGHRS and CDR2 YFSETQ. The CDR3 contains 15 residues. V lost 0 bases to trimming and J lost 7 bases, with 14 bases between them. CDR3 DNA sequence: TGCGCCAGCAGCTTGGGGGGGACAAGCAAGAATGAGCAGTTCTTC. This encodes CASSLGGTSKNEQFF.

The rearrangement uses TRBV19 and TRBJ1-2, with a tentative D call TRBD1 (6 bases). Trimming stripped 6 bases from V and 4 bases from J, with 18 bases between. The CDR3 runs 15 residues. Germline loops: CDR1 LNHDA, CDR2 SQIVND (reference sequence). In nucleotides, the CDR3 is TGTGCCAGTAGCATGGGGGACACCTTAGGCTATGGCTACACCTTC. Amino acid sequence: CASSMGDTLGYGYTF.